These T cell receptor beta chains were read from a single sample in a study of CD4+ T cells in melanoma. This table comes from immunoSEQ multiplex PCR, and its TCRdb copy is limited to in-frame clones, with some not included. The sample has 20,000 or so clones, 81% seen once. The sample was cells from a culture (not recorded whether cultured in vitro). The receptors come from a human donor with melanoma. CDR3s include the opening cysteine and the closing phenylalanine or tryptophan. A D gene is named only where the DNA matches it firmly. For some rows the clone size is stated as once, few or many, or as a class when expanded; others skip it.

>TRBJ2-1|NA|TRBV7-9|NA
TGTGCCAGCAGCTTCTTATTCTATCTCACGTTCTTC
CASSFLFYLTFF
>TRBJ1-1|NA|TRBV2|NA
TGTGCCAGCATGCAGAACACTGAAGCTTTCTTT
CASMQNTEAFF
>TRBJ2-3|TRBD2|TRBV19|NA
TGTGCCAGTAGTATAGAGGGGCGGGGGGGCACAGATACGCAGTATTTT
CASSIEGRGGTDTQYF
>TRBJ1-2|TRBD1|TRBV7-2|NA
TGTGCCAGCAGCCCGGGACAGCAATATGGCTACACCTTC
CASSPGQQYGYTF
>TRBJ2-2|TRBD1|TRBV10-2|medium-sized
TGCGCCAGCGGCCCGGACAGGTCCTCTTTTAAGGATTTT
CASGPDRSSFKDF
>TRBJ2-2|TRBD1|TRBV10-1|NA
TGCGCCAGCCAACACAATCGGGACAGGGGGTTCACCGGGGAGCTGTTTTTT
CASQHNRDRGFTGELFF
>TRBJ1-2|NA|TRBV4-2|NA
TGTGCCAGCAGCCAAGTGGGGGGCTATGGCTACACCTTC
CASSQVGGYGYTF
>TRBJ2-3|TRBD2|TRBV7-9|once
TGTGCCAGCAGCTTAGTGACTAGCGCAGATACGCAGTATTTT
CASSLVTSADTQYF
>TRBJ1-2|NA|TRBV6-6|NA
TGTGCCAGCACTATAAAGGGGGTAGGGGACTATGGCTACACCTTC
CASTIKGVGDYGYTF
>TRBJ2-3|NA|TRBV6-5|NA
TGTGCCAGCAAATTGTGGGATACGCAGTATTTT
CASKLWDTQYF
>TRBJ1-3|TRBD1|TRBV2|NA
TGTGCCAGCAAGGAGCGGGACAGGGCGAGAAACACCATATATTTT
CASKERDRARNTIYF
>TRBJ1-2|TRBD1|TRBV6-6|NA
TGTGCCATCTCCGGGACAGCTTATGGCTACACCTTC
CAISGTAYGYTF
>TRBJ2-5|TRBD2|TRBV5-5|few
TGTGCCAGCAGCGACTTAGCGGGGGCCCGGGAGACCCAGTACTTC
CASSDLAGARETQYF
>TRBJ2-5|TRBD2|TRBV7-7|NA
TGTGCTAGCAGCTTAGCGGGGTCTTCAGAGACCCAGTACTTC
CASSLAGSSETQYF
>TRBJ1-6|NA|TRBV7-2|NA
TGTGCCAGCAGCCCCCAGGTGTTGCAAAATTCACCCCTCCACTTT
CASSPQVLQNSPLHF
>TRBJ2-1|NA|TRBV11-2|NA
TGTGCCAGCAGCTTCTCTCTGTCGGGGGCCAACTCCTACAATGAGCAGTTCTTC
CASSFSLSGANSYNEQFF
>TRBJ1-1|NA|TRBV9|NA
TGTGCCAGCAGCGTAGATACCAGGAACACTGAAGCTTTCTTT
CASSVDTRNTEAFF
>TRBJ1-2|NA|TRBV29-1|NA
TGCAGCGTCGGTTTGGCAGGGTATGGCTACACCTTC
CSVGLAGYGYTF
>TRBJ2-7|TRBD1|TRBV2|few
TGTGCCAGCAGTGGGGGACAGGTGGGCGAGCAGTACTTC
CASSGGQVGEQYF
>TRBJ2-5|TRBD1|TRBV7-2|NA
TGTGCCAGCAGCTTCTACGTGGACAGGGGGGAGACCCAGTACTTC
CASSFYVDRGETQYF
>TRBJ2-5|NA|TRBV6-5|NA
TGTGCCACAATACAGGGGAGGACGAAGACCCAGTACTTC
CATIQGRTKTQYF
>TRBJ2-2|NA|TRBV6-6|NA
TGTGCCAGCAGTTACTTAACGGCGGGCACCGGGGAGCTGTTTTTT
CASSYLTAGTGELFF
>TRBJ2-3|NA|TRBV2|NA
TGTGCCAGCGCCAGGCCGCTAGGCACAGATACGCAGTATTTT
CASARPLGTDTQYF
>TRBJ1-6|TRBD1|TRBV5-4|once
TGTGCCAGCAGCACCCGGGACAGGGGGCATTCACCCCTCCACTTT
CASSTRDRGHSPLHF
>TRBJ1-2|NA|TRBV5-1|once
TGCGCCAGCAGGGGAGGGCAGTCCATCCTCTATGGCTACACCTTC
CASRGGQSILYGYTF
>TRBJ1-5|NA|TRBV5-6|NA
TGTGCCAGCAGCTTTCGGAATCGCAATCAGCCCCAGCATTTT
CASSFRNRNQPQHF
>TRBJ1-5|NA|TRBV6-1|NA
TGTGCCAGCAGTGAAGGGCCGAGGGGAGGACAGCCCCAGCATTTT
CASSEGPRGGQPQHF
>TRBJ1-1|NA|TRBV7-9|NA
TGTGCCAGCAGCTCAGGGGAGCGAATGAACACTGAAGCTTTCTTT
CASSSGERMNTEAFF
>TRBJ2-3|TRBD2|TRBV6-4|NA
TGTGCCAGCAGCAGAGCGGGGGGGGACACAGATACGCAGTATTTT
CASSRAGGDTDTQYF
>TRBJ2-7|TRBD2|TRBV5-8|few
TGTGCCAGCAGCTTGCCTAGCGGGGATACCTACGAGCAGTACTTC
CASSLPSGDTYEQYF
>TRBJ2-2|NA|TRBV5-5|NA
TGTGCCAGCAGCGCAATACAGGGGAACACCGGGGAGCTGTTTTTT
CASSAIQGNTGELFF
>TRBJ2-1|TRBD1|TRBV5-1|NA
TGCGCCAGCAGCAGGACGGACAGGATATACAATGAGCAGTTCTTC
CASSRTDRIYNEQFF
>TRBJ1-5|NA|TRBV30|NA
TGTGCCTGGAGTTCAGGGTTGAGCAATCAGCCCCAGCATTTT
CAWSSGLSNQPQHF
>TRBJ2-3|NA|TRBV7-2|NA
TGTGCCAGCAGCTTAGCAGGGGGGTGGGTCACAGATACGCAGTATTTT
CASSLAGGWVTDTQYF
>TRBJ1-6|NA|TRBV6-1|NA
TGTGCCAGTTCCGCTGGGCCCTATAATTCACCCCTCCACTTT
CASSAGPYNSPLHF
>TRBJ2-7|TRBD2|TRBV2|NA
TGTGCCAGCAGTGATCTCTTTGCGGGGGGGGTCACCTACGAGCAGTACTTC
CASSDLFAGGVTYEQYF
>TRBJ1-2|NA|TRBV30|NA
TGTGCCTGTAGACCTCTAACGGGAGTCTATGGCTACACCTTC
CACRPLTGVYGYTF
>TRBJ1-1|TRBD1|TRBV19|NA
TGTGCCAGTAGTATACCTGGGGACAGTCTCTACAGCAGGAACACTGAAGCTTTCTTT
CASSIPGDSLYSRNTEAFF
>TRBJ2-3|NA|TRBV7-8|NA
TGTGCCAGCAGCTTAATCTCCGCTCCGGGACCCCCCGCAGATACGCAGTATTTT
CASSLISAPGPPADTQYF
>TRBJ1-5|NA|TRBV6-6|NA
TGTGCCAGCAGTTACTCGATGACAGGTACCTTGCCCCAGCATTTT
CASSYSMTGTLPQHF
>TRBJ2-1|NA|TRBV5-1|NA
TGCGCCAGCAGCTTGGGAGGGGGGAAGTACAATGAGCAGTTCTTC
CASSLGGGKYNEQFF
>TRBJ1-6|NA|TRBV4-1|NA
TGCGCCAGCAGCCGCTCTGGGCCAGCCAAGGGTTCACCCCTCCACTTT
CASSRSGPAKGSPLHF
>TRBJ1-1|NA|TRBV19|NA
TGTGCCAGTGCTTGGGGGCTGGACACTGAAGCTTTCTTT
CASAWGLDTEAFF
>TRBJ2-1|NA|TRBV5-1|few
TGCGCCAGCAGCTTGGCACGGGCCTCCTACAATGAGCAGTTCTTC
CASSLARASYNEQFF